One sample yielded the 12 T cell receptor beta chains listed below, sequenced in a study of blood T cell repertoires in COVID-19. Some clones are missing from TCRdb's copy, which holds only in-frame ones; the method was immunoSEQ multiplex PCR. The sample consists of 95,000 to 100,000 clones, about 90% of them appearing once. Source material: peripheral blood. Receptors originate from a man in his fifties or sixties with acute or convalescent COVID-19.

J is TRBJ1-6 and V is TRBV7-9, with 9 bases matching TRBD1. The CDR3 has 15 residues. Germline V gene sequence: CDR1 SEHNR, CDR2 FQNEAQ (reference sequence). Germline trimming cut 4 bases from V and 6 bases from J; bases unmatched to any gene: 4. CDR3 sequence reads: CASSSTGQGNSPLHF. DNA for the CDR3: TGTGCCAGCAGCTCAACGGGACAGGGTAATTCACCCCTCCACTTT.

CDR3 amino acids: CASSLTGREQPQHF. The CDR3 coding sequence is TGCGCCAGCAGCTTAACAGGGAGGGAACAGCCCCAGCATTTT. V gene TRBV5-1 combines with J gene TRBJ1-5; D perhaps matches TRBD1 (6 bases). Trimming stripped 2 bases from V and 7 bases from J, with 13 bases between. The germline V gene encodes CDR1 SGHRS and CDR2 YFSETQ. This CDR3 comprises 14 residues.

The genes are TRBV7-9 and TRBJ2-7, with 8 bases identical to TRBD1. Germline CDR1 SEHNR, CDR2 FQNEAQ (reference sequence). The CDR3 covers 15 residues. V shed 5 bases and J 6 bases; nucleotides not matched to a gene: 12. CDR3 bases: TGTGCCAGCAGCGTTGGGACAGGAGATAGGTCCGAGCAGTACTTC. Translation: CASSVGTGDRSEQYF.

V gene TRBV6-2 or TRBV6-3 combines with J gene TRBJ2-3, with a weak D call TRBD2 (6 bases). V gave up 6 bases and J gave up 5 bases, with 15 bases separating them. The germline V gene encodes CDR1 MNHEY and CDR2 SVGEGT. CDR3 size: 14 residues. The DNA for the CDR3 is TGTGCCAGCAGCCCGGGACTTTCCCGAGATACGCAGTATTTT. It codes for CASSPGLSRDTQYF.

The chain recombines TRBV6-5 with TRBJ1-1, with 9 bases that match TRBD1. V dropped 5 bases and J dropped 4; count of bases not matched to a gene: 8. The CDR3 extends over 15 amino acids. The germline gives CDR1 MNHEY, CDR2 SVGAGI. The CDR3 here is CASSPRQGGGTEAFF. The CDR3 coding sequence is TGTGCCAGCAGTCCCCGACAGGGGGGGGGCACTGAAGCTTTCTTT.

The CDR3 sequence is CASSPLGGADTIYF. As DNA, the CDR3 is TGCGCCAGCAGTCCTCTCGGCGGGGCGGACACCATATATTTT. The chain has TRBV5-1 and TRBJ1-3, with a tentative D call TRBD1 (5 bases). V was pared by 5 bases and J by 8 bases, with 17 bases between. CDR1 and CDR2 from the germline V gene are SGHRS and YFSETQ. This CDR3 has 14 amino acids.

This clone showed up just a few times. V and J are TRBV6-5 and TRBJ1-6; no definite D call. The CDR3 runs 15 residues. The ends were cut back, 7 bases at V and 7 bases at J, with 17 bases in the middle. CDR1 is MNHEY, CDR2 SVGAGI, per germline. CDR3 nucleotide sequence: TGTGCCAGCATCGAAGGAGGCAGCTCCAATTCACCCCTCCACTTT. This encodes CASIEGGSSNSPLHF.

This sequence joins TRBV13 and TRBJ2-3; TRBD2 aligns across 8 bases. Germline loops: CDR1 PRHDT, CDR2 FYEKMQ (reference sequence). Germline trimming cut 2 bases from V and 6 bases from J; bases unmatched to any gene: 7. The CDR3 consists of 15 residues. This chain's CDR3 is CASSLTGGPSDTQYF. CDR3 nucleotides: TGTGCCAGCAGCTTAACGGGGGGGCCTTCGGATACGCAGTATTTT. Based on the CDR3 plus reference TRBV13 and TRBJ2-3, the full variable domain is AAGVIQSPRHLIKEKRETATLKCYPIPRHDTVYWYQQGPGQDPQFLISFYEKMQSDKGSIPDRFSAQQFSDYHSELNMSSLELGDSALYFCASSLTGGPSDTQYFGPGTRLTVL.

The chain is built from TRBV29-1 and TRBJ2-7, with TRBD1 matching 11 bases. This CDR3 has 14 amino acids. CDR1 SQVTM and CDR2 ANQGSEA come from the germline V gene. Trimming took 4 bases from V and 1 from J; bases not matched to a gene: 3. The CDR3 DNA sequence: TGCAGCGTTGTTCGGGACAGGGGGTCCTACGAGCAGTACTTC. Its protein product is CSVVRDRGSYEQYF.

The gene calls are TRBV5-4 and TRBJ1-2; the D gene is possibly TRBD1 (5 bases). The germline V gene encodes CDR1 SGHNT and CDR2 YYREEE (reference sequence). Trimming removed 4 bases from V and 4 bases from J, with 17 bases in between. This CDR3 is 15 amino acids long. The CDR3 DNA is TGTGCCAGCAGCCAACCGGGGACTCCCGTCTATGGCTACACCTTC. Its translation is CASSQPGTPVYGYTF.

The rearrangement links TRBV18 to TRBJ1-2; D is ambiguous. Germline V gives CDR1 KGHSH, CDR2 LQKENI. This CDR3 contains 13 residues. Trimming shortened V by 3 bases and J by 3 bases, and 8 bases separated the two germline ends. The CDR3 protein is CASSPWADYGYTF. In nucleotides, the CDR3 is TGTGCCAGCTCACCGTGGGCAGACTATGGCTACACCTTC.

The chain employs TRBV28 and TRBJ2-1; 8 positions agree with TRBD1. The length of the CDR3 is 16 residues. The germline V gene has CDR1 MDHEN and CDR2 SYDVKM. V shed 3 bases and J 4 bases; nucleotides not matched to a gene: 8. The CDR3 sequence is CASSFLDRALYNEQFF. CDR3 DNA sequence: TGTGCCAGCAGTTTTCTGGACAGGGCCCTGTACAATGAGCAGTTCTTC. Looking up the rest from reference TRBV28 and TRBJ2-1 gives the full variable domain: DVKVTQSSRYLVKRTGEKVFLECVQDMDHENMFWYRQDPGLGLRLIYFSYDVKMKEKGDIPEGYSVSREKKERFSLILESASTNQTSMYLCASSFLDRALYNEQFFGPGTRLTVL.